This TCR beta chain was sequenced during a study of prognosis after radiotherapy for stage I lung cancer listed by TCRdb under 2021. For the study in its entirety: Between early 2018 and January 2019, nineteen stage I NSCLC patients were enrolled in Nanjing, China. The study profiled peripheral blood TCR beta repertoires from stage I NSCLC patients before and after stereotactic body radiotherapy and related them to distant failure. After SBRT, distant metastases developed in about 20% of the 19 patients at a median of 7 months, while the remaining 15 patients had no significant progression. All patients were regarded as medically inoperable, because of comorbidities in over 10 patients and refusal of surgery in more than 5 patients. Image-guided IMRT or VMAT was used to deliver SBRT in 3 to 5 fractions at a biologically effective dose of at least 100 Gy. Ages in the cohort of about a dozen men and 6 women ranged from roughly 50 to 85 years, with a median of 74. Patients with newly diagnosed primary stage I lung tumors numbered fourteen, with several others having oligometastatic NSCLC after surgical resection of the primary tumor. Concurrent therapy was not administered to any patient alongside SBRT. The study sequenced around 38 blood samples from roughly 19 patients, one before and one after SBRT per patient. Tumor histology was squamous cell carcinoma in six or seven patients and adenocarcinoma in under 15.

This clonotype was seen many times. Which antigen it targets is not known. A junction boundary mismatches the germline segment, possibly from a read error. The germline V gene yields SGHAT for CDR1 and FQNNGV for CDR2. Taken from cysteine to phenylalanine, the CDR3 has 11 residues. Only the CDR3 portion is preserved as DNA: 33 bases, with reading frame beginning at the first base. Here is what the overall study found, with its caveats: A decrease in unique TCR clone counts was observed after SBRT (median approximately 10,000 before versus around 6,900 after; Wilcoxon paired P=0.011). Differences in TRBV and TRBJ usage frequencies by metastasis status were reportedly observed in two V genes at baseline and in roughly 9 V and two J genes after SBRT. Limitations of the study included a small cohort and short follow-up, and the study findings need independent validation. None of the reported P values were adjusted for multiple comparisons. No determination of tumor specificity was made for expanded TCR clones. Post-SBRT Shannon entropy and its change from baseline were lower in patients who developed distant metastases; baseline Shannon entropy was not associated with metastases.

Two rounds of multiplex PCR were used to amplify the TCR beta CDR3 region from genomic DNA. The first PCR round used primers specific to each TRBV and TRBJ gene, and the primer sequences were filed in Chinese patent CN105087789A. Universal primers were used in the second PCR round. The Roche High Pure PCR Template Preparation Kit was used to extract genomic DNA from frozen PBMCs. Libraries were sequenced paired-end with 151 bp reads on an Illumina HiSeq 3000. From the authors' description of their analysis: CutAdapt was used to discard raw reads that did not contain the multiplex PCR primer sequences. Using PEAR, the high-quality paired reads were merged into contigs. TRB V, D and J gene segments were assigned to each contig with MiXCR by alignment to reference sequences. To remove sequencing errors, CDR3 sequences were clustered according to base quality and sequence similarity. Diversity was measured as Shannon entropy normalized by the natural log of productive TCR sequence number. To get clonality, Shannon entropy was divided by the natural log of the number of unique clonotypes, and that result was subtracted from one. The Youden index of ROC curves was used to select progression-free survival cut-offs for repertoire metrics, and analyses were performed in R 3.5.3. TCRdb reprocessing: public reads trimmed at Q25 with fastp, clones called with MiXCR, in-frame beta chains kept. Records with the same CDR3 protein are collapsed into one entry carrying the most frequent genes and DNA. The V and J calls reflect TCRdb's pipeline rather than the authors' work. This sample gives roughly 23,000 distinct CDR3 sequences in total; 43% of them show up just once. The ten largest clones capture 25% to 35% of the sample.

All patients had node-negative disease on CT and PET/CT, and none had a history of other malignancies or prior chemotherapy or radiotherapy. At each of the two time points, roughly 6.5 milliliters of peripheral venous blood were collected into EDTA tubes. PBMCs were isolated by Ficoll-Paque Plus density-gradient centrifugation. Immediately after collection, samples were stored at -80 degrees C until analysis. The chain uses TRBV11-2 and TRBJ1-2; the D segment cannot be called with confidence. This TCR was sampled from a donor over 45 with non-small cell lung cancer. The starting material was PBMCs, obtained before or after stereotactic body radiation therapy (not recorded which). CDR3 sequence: CASSDTGYTLF. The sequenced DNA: TGTGCCAGCAGCGACACCGGATACACCCTCTTC.